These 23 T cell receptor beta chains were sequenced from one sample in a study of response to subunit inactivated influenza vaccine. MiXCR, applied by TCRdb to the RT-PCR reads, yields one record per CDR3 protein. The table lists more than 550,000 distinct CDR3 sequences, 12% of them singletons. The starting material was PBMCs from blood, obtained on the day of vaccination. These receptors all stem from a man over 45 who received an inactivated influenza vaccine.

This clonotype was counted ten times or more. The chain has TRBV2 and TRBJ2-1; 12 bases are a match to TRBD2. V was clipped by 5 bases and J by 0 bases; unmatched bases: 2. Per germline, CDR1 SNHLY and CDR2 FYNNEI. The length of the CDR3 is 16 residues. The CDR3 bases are TGTGCCAGCAGTCGACTAGCGGGGGCCTCCTACAATGAGCAGTTCTTC. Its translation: CASSRLAGASYNEQFF.

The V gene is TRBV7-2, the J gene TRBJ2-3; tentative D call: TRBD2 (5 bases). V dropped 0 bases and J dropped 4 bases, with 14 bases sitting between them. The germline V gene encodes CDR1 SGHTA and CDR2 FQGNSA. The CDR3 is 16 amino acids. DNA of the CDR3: TGTGCCAGCAGCTTAGCGTTCACTAGAGGCGCAGATACGCAGTATTTT. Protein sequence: CASSLAFTRGADTQYF. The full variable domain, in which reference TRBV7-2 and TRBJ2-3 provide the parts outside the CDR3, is GAGVSQSPSNKVTEKGKDVELRCDPISGHTALYWYRQSLGQGLEFLIYFQGNSAPDKSGLPSDRFSAERTGGSVSTLTIQRTQQEDSAVYLCASSLAFTRGADTQYFGPGTRLTVL.

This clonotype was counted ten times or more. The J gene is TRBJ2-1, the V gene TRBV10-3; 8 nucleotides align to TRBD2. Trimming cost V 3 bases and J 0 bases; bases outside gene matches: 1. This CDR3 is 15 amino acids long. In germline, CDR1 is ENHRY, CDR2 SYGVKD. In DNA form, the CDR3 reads TGTGCCATCAGTGAAGGGACTAGCTCCTACAATGAGCAGTTCTTC. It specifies CAISEGTSSYNEQFF.

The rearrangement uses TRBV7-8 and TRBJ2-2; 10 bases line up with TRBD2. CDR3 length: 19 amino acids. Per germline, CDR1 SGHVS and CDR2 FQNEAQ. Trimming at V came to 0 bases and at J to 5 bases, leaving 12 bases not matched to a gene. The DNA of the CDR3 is TGTGCCAGCAGCTTAGCCCCGAGAAGCGGGAGGGCCCAAACCGGGGAGCTGTTTTTT. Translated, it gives CASSLAPRSGRAQTGELFF.

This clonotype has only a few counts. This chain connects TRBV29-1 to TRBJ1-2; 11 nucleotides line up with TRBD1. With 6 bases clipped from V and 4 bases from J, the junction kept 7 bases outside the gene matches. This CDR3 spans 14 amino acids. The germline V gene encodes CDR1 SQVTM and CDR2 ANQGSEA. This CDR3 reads CSVTSGTGGYGYTF. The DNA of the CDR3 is TGCAGCGTGACATCCGGGACAGGGGGCTATGGCTACACCTTC.

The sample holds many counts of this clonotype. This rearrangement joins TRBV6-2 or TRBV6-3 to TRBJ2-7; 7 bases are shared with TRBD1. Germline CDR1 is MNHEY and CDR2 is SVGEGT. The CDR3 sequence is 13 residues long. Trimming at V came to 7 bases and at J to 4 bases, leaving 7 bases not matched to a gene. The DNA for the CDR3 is TGTGCCAGCACCGGGGACAGAGGGTACGAGCAGTACTTC. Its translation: CASTGDRGYEQYF.

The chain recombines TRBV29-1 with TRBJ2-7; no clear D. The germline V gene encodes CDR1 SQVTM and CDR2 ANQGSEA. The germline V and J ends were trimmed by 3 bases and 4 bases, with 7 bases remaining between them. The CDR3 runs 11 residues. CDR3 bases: TGCAGCGTTGAGTCCGGGTACGAGCAGTACTTC. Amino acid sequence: CSVESGYEQYF.

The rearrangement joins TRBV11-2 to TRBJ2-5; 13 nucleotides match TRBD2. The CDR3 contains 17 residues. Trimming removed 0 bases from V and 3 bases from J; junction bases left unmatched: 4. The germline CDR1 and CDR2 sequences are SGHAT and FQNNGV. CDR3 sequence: CASSLDGGLAGKETQYF. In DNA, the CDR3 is TGTGCCAGCAGCTTAGATGGGGGACTAGCGGGGAAAGAGACCCAGTACTTC.

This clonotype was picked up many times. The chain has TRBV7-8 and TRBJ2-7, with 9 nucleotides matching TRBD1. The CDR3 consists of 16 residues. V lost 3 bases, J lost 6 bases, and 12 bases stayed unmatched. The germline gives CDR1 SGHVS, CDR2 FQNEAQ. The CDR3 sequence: CASSFNSGTGLSEQYF. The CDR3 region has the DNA TGTGCCAGCAGCTTCAACTCAGGGACAGGGTTAAGCGAGCAGTACTTC.

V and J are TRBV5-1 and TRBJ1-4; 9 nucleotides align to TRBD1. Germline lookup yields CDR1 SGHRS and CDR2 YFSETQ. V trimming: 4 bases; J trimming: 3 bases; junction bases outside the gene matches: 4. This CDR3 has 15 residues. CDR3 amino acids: CASSIRQGANEKLFF. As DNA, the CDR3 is TGCGCCAGCAGCATCCGACAGGGGGCTAATGAAAAACTGTTTTTT.

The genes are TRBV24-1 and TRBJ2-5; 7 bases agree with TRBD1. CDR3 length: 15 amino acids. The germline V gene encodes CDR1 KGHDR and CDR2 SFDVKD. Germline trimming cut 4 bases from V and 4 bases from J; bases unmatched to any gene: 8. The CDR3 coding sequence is TGTGCCACCAGTGACCGGGTAGGGGGCACAGAGACCCAGTACTTC. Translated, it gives CATSDRVGGTETQYF.

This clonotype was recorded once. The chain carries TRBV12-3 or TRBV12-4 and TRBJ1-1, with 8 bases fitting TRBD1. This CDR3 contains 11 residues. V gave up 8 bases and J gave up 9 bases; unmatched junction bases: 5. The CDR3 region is CASSDRGQAFF. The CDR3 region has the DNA TGTGCCAGCTCCGACAGGGGCCAAGCTTTCTTT.

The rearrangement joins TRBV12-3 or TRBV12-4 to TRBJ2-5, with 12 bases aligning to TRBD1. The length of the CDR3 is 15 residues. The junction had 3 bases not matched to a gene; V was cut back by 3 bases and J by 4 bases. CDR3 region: CASSFSGQGAETQYF. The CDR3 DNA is TGTGCCAGCAGTTTCTCGGGACAGGGGGCAGAGACCCAGTACTTC.

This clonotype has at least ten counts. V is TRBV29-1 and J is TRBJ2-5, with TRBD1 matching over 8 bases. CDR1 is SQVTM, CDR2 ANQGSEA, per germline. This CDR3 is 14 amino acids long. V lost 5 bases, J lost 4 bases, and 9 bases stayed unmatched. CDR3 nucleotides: TGCAGCGTTAGTGGACAGGGTTTCGGAGAGACCCAGTACTTC. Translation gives CSVSGQGFGETQYF.

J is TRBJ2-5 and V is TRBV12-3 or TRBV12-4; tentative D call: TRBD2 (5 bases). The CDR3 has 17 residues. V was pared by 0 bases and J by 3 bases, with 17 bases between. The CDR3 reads CASSLAWAFGEKETQYF. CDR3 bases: TGTGCCAGCAGTTTAGCGTGGGCTTTCGGGGAGAAAGAGACCCAGTACTTC.

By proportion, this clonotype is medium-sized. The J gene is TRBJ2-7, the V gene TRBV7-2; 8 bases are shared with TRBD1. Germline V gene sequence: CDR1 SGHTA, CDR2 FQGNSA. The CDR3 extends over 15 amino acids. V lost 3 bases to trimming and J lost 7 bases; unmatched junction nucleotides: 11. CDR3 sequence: CASSFGSGQAKEQYF. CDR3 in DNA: TGTGCCAGCAGCTTTGGTTCGGGACAGGCGAAAGAGCAGTACTTC.

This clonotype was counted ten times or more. The CDR3 DNA is TGCAGTGCTAGAGATGGAGCGGGGGGGCCGAATGAGCAGTTCTTC. Amino acids: CSARDGAGGPNEQFF. This chain joins TRBV20-1 and TRBJ2-1, with TRBD2 identical over 10 bases. The CDR3 runs 15 residues. Per germline, CDR1 DFQATT and CDR2 SNEGSKA (reference sequence). J was trimmed by 7 bases and V by 0 bases; bases with no gene match: 6.

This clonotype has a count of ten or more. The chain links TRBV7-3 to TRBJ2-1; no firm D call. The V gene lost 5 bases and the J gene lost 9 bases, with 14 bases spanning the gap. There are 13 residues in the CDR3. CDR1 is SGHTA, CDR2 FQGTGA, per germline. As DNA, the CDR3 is TGTGCCAGCAGCCCTAACCACAACAGTGAGCAGTTCTTC. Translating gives CASSPNHNSEQFF.

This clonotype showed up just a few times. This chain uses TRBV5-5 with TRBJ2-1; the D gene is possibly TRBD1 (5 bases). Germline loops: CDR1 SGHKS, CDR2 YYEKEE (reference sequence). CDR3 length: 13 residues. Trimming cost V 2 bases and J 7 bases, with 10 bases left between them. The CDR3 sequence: CASSFDSRNEQFF. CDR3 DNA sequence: TGTGCCAGCAGCTTTGACAGCCGAAATGAGCAGTTCTTC. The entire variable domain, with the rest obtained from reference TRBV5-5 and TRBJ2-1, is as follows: DAGVTQSPTHLIKTRGQQVTLRCSPISGHKSVSWYQQVLGQGPQFIFQYYEKEERGRGNFPDRFSARQFPNYSSELNVNALLLGDSALYLCASSFDSRNEQFFGPGTRLTVL.

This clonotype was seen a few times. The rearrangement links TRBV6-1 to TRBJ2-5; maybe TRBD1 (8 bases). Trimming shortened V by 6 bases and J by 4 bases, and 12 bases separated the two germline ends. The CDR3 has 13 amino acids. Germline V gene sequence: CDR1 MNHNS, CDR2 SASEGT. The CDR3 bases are TGTGCCAGCAGACAGGGGGGGAGAGAGACCCAGTACTTC. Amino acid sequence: CASRQGGRETQYF.

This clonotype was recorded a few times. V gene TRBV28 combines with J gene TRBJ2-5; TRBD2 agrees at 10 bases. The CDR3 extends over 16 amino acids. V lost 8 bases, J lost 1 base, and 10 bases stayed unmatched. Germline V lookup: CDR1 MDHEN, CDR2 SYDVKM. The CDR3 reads CASHTGTSELQETQYF. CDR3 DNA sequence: TGTGCCAGCCATACCGGGACTAGCGAGCTCCAAGAGACCCAGTACTTC.

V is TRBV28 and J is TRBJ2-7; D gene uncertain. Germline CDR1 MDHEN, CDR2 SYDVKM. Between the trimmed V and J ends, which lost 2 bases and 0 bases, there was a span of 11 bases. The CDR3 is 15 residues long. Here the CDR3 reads CASSLRPGSSYEQYF. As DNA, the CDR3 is TGTGCCAGCAGTTTACGGCCCGGCAGCTCCTACGAGCAGTACTTC.

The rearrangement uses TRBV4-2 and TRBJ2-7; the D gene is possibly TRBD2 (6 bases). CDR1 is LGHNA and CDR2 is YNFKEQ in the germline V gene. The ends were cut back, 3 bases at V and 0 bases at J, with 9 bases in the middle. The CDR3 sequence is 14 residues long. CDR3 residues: CASSHTGSSYEQYF. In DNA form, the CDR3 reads TGTGCCAGCAGCCATACCGGGAGCTCCTACGAGCAGTACTTC.